The rows below give T cell receptor beta chains drawn from one sample of a study of CXCR4 blockade with PD-1 therapy in pancreatic cancer. TCRdb's copy holds only in-frame clones and misses some; the assay was immunoSEQ multiplex PCR. Found here are some 16,000 clones, about two thirds of them singletons; the top ten hold roughly 6%. The sample taken for sequencing was tumor tissue. The receptors come from a human donor with pancreatic ductal adenocarcinoma. CDR3s include the opening cysteine and the closing phenylalanine or tryptophan. Fields, in order: J gene, clone size, D gene, CDR3 length, V gene, CDR3 DNA, CDR3 protein. The D gene is left open where the match is weak. Rows give clone size only sometimes, using once, few, many, or a class for an expanded clone.

>TRBJ2-7|.|.|12|TRBV30
TGTGCCTGGGGACGACTGAACTACGAGCAGTACTTC
CAWGRLNYEQYF
>TRBJ1-2|.|.|15|TRBV19
TGTGCCAGTAGTATAAACCCGACGGGACCGTATGGCTACACCTTC
CASSINPTGPYGYTF
>TRBJ2-5|few|.|13|TRBV6-8
TGTGCCAGCAGTTTTCTGGGGGGTGAGACCCAGTACTTC
CASSFLGGETQYF
>TRBJ2-3|.|.|14|TRBV2
TGTGCCAGCGCGGGGCAGGGTCTGACAGATACGCAGTATTTT
CASAGQGLTDTQYF
>TRBJ2-7|.|TRBD1|19|TRBV4-1
TGCGCCAGCAGCCAAGCAGGGGGCTCGGGCGGTGGCTTGTTCTACGAGCAGTACTTC
CASSQAGGSGGGLFYEQYF
>TRBJ2-7|once|.|13|TRBV19
TGTGCCAGTAGTATCGAGGATTCCTACGAGCAGTACTTC
CASSIEDSYEQYF
>TRBJ2-1|.|TRBD2|13|TRBV28
TGTGCCAGCACCCCGGGAGGGAGGAGTGAGCAGTTCTTC
CASTPGGRSEQFF
>TRBJ2-1|.|.|14|TRBV19
TGTGCCAGTAGTATAGATCGGCAGGTCAATGAGCAGTTCTTC
CASSIDRQVNEQFF
>TRBJ2-1|.|TRBD1|18|TRBV15
TGTGCCACCAGGTGGGGACAGGGGGCCATTAGGGGCTACAATGAGCAGTTCTTC
CATRWGQGAIRGYNEQFF
>TRBJ2-1|.|TRBD2|20|TRBV10-3
TGTGCCATCAGTGAGTTGGCTAGCGGGAAGGAGGGGAGCTCCTACAATGAGCAGTTCTTC
CAISELASGKEGSSYNEQFF
>TRBJ2-1|.|TRBD2|16|TRBV28
TGTGCCAGCAGCCCATTAGCGGGAGGGTTCTACAATGAGCAGTTCTTC
CASSPLAGGFYNEQFF
>TRBJ1-5|.|.|14|TRBV19
TGTGCCAGTATCCCATGGGGTGCCGCTCAGCCCCAGCATTTT
CASIPWGAAQPQHF
>TRBJ1-1|.|.|12|TRBV30
TGTGCCTGCCCTACGGGGGGCAGGGGAGCTTTCTTT
CACPTGGRGAFF
>TRBJ2-7|.|.|14|TRBV19
TGTGCCAGTAGTATCTTCTTCCAGGGATACGAGCAGTACTTC
CASSIFFQGYEQYF
>TRBJ2-1|.|.|13|TRBV29-1
TGCAGCGTTGAAGATGGGGATCTTAGTGAGCAGTTCTTC
CSVEDGDLSEQFF
>TRBJ2-6|.|.|14|TRBV6-8
TGTGCCAGCAGTTCCCCCATGGGGGCCAACGTCCTGACTTTC
CASSSPMGANVLTF
>TRBJ2-1|.|TRBD2|14|TRBV15
TGTGCCACCAGCGGGACTACTCTCTACAATGAGCAGTTCTTC
CATSGTTLYNEQFF
>TRBJ2-2|.|.|14|TRBV14
TGTGCCAGCAGCCAAATAAGGGGGTCCGGGGAGCTGTTTTTT
CASSQIRGSGELFF
>TRBJ2-3|.|.|13|TRBV9
TGTGCCAGCAGCCAAGAAGTGGCAGATACGCAGTATTTT
CASSQEVADTQYF
>TRBJ2-2|few|.|14|TRBV18
TGTGCCAGCTCACCGACAGCAAACACCGGGGAGCTGTTTTTT
CASSPTANTGELFF
>TRBJ1-5|.|.|18|TRBV28
TGTGCCAGCAGTTCTCTCGGCCACAGGGATTATAGCAATCAGCCCCAGCATTTT
CASSSLGHRDYSNQPQHF
>TRBJ1-2|few|TRBD1|17|TRBV4-1
TGCGCCAGCAGCCAGGGGCACCGGGACAGGGGATTTCATGGCTACACCTTC
CASSQGHRDRGFHGYTF
>TRBJ1-1|.|.|13|TRBV28
TGTGCCAGCAGTTTAGGGGCGGGTACTGAAGCTTTCTTT
CASSLGAGTEAFF
>TRBJ2-3|.|.|16|TRBV15
TGTGCCACCAGCCAGGGTATAGTGTGGGAGACAGATACGCAGTATTTT
CATSQGIVWETDTQYF
>TRBJ1-4|few|TRBD1|16|TRBV6-7
TGTGCCAGCAGTTACTTTGGGACAGGGGGAGGGGAAAAACTGTTTTTT
CASSYFGTGGGEKLFF
>TRBJ2-3|.|TRBD2|16|TRBV12-5
TGTGCTAGTGGTTTAGCTAGCGGGAGAGGTGGAGATACGCAGTATTTT
CASGLASGRGGDTQYF
>TRBJ2-7|few|TRBD1|16|TRBV7-1
TGTGCCAGCAGCCCCACAGGGGGGCAGGGGGCCTACGAGCAGTACTTC
CASSPTGGQGAYEQYF
>TRBJ1-5|.|.|13|TRBV30
TGTGCCTGGAGTGTACAAGGGGGTCAGCCCCAGCATTTT
CAWSVQGGQPQHF
>TRBJ1-2|.|.|13|TRBV14
TGTGCCAGCAGCCAATCAGGGATCCATGGCTACACCTTC
CASSQSGIHGYTF
>TRBJ2-1|.|.|11|TRBV14
TGTGCCAGCAGCCGCGGGAATGAGCAGTTCTTC
CASSRGNEQFF
>TRBJ2-7|.|.|14|TRBV5-1
TGCGCCAGCAGCTTACGGGCGGGATCCTACGAGCAGTACTTC
CASSLRAGSYEQYF
>TRBJ1-5|.|.|15|TRBV19
TGTGCCAGTAGGGGGGGGGCGACGAGCAATCAGCCCCAGCATTTT
CASRGGATSNQPQHF
>TRBJ2-2|.|.|15|TRBV18
TGTGCCAGCTCACCGCGGGCAGGACACACCGGGGAGCTGTTTTTT
CASSPRAGHTGELFF
>TRBJ2-7|.|TRBD1|12|TRBV27
TGTGCCACCTACGGACAGGACTACGAGCAGTACTTC
CATYGQDYEQYF
>TRBJ2-7|many|TRBD1|15|TRBV2
TGTGCCAGCAGCACTAAGGACAGGGTCACTTACGAGCAGTACTTC
CASSTKDRVTYEQYF
>TRBJ2-2|once|.|14|TRBV29-1
TGCAGCGTAGGGGAGGCAGGAGGCCCCGGGGAGCTGTTTTTT
CSVGEAGGPGELFF
>TRBJ2-3|.|.|15|TRBV14
TGTGCCAGCAGCCCGGTCATGGGGTCATTGGATACGCAGTATTTT
CASSPVMGSLDTQYF
>TRBJ1-1|.|TRBD1|16|TRBV25-1
TGTGCCAGCAGTGGAGGGCCCGGACAGGGGAGCACTGAAGCTTTCTTT
CASSGGPGQGSTEAFF
>TRBJ2-7|.|.|14|TRBV7-5
TGTGCCAGCAGTCCTAGGGACTTGGCCTACGAGCAGTACTTC
CASSPRDLAYEQYF
>TRBJ1-1|.|TRBD1|15|TRBV11-3
TGTGCCAGCAGCTGGGGGGACAGGTTCGGAACTGAAGCTTTCTTT
CASSWGDRFGTEAFF
>TRBJ1-4|.|TRBD1|12|TRBV29-1
TGCAGCGGTAGGACAGGGAGTGAAAAACTGTTTTTT
CSGRTGSEKLFF
>TRBJ1-2|.|.|14|TRBV28
TGTGCCAGCAAGCGAAATCCGGGGGGAGAAGGCTACACCTTC
CASKRNPGGEGYTF
>TRBJ2-1|.|TRBD2|16|TRBV15
TGTGCCACCAGCAGAGACGCAGCGGGGAGATACAATGAGCAGTTCTTC
CATSRDAAGRYNEQFF
>TRBJ2-3|.|.|17|TRBV4-1
TGCGCCAGCAGCCAAGATGATACGAGGGTACTCACAGATACGCAGTATTTT
CASSQDDTRVLTDTQYF
>TRBJ2-5|.|.|14|TRBV5-1
TGCGCCAGCAGCTTATCTAGCGCTCAAGAGACCCAGTACTTC
CASSLSSAQETQYF
>TRBJ1-3|.|TRBD1|15|TRBV11-3
TGTGCCAGCAGCTCGGGACAGGGAGGCGGAAACACCATATATTTT
CASSSGQGGGNTIYF
>TRBJ2-2|.|TRBD2|17|TRBV25-1
TGTGCCAGCCAAATCCGAACCGGGACTAGCGGGACCGGGGAGCTGTTTTTT
CASQIRTGTSGTGELFF
>TRBJ1-1|.|.|14|TRBV29-1
TGCAGCGCCCACGGGGGGCGCGGGAACACTGAAGCTTTCTTT
CSAHGGRGNTEAFF
>TRBJ2-1|.|TRBD2|15|TRBV5-1
TGCGCCAGCAGCTTGAGGCGACTAGCGGATAATGAGCAGTTCTTC
CASSLRRLADNEQFF
>TRBJ2-2|medium-sized|.|13|TRBV19
TGTGCCGGATGGAGTAGGGACACCGGGGAGCTGTTTTTT
CAGWSRDTGELFF
>TRBJ2-7|.|TRBD1|14|TRBV18
TGTGCCAGCTCACCGGGACAGGGGTTGACCGAGCAGTACTTC
CASSPGQGLTEQYF
>TRBJ2-3|.|TRBD1|14|TRBV19
TGTGCCAGTAGGATGGACAGGGGGCAGGATACGCAGTATTTT
CASRMDRGQDTQYF
>TRBJ1-1|.|TRBD1|14|TRBV11-3
TGTGCCAGCAGCTTATCCAGGGGGCAGCGTGAAGCTTTCTTT
CASSLSRGQREAFF
>TRBJ1-2|.|TRBD1|19|TRBV6-4
TGTGCCAGCGGAGGGCCTTTATTTGACAGGGGGCCCCAACTCTATGGCTACACCTTC
CASGGPLFDRGPQLYGYTF